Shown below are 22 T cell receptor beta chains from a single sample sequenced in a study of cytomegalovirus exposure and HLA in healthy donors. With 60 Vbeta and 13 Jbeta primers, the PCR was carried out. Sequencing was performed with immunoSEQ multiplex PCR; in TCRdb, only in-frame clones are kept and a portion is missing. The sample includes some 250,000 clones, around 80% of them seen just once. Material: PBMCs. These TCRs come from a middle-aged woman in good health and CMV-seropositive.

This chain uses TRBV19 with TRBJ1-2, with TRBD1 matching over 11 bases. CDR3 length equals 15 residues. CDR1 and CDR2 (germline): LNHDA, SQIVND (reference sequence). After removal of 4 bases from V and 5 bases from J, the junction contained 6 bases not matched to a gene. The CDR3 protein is CASSTGQGAAYGYTF. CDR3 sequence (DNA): TGTGCCAGTAGTACTGGACAGGGGGCGGCTTATGGCTACACCTTC. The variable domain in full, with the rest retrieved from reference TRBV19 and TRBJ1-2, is DGGITQSPKYLFRKEGQNVTLSCEQNLNHDAMYWYRQDPGQGLRLIYYSQIVNDFQKGDIAEGYSVSREKKESFPLTVTSAQKNPTAFYLCASSTGQGAAYGYTFGSGTRLTVV.

The CDR3 spells CAWSVGEGQFF. The CDR3 DNA sequence: TGTGCCTGGAGTGTAGGAGAGGGACAGTTCTTC. This chain joins TRBV30 and TRBJ2-1; possible D gene TRBD2, 5 bases. V dropped 0 bases and J dropped 13 bases, with 10 bases sitting between them. The CDR3 sequence is 11 residues long. Germline loops: CDR1 GTSNPN, CDR2 SVGIG (reference sequence).

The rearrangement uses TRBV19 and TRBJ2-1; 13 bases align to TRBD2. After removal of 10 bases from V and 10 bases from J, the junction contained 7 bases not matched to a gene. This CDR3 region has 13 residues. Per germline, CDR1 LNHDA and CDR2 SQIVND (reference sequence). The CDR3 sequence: CATGTSGIVEQFF. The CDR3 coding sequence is TGTGCCACCGGGACTAGCGGGATCGTGGAGCAGTTCTTC.

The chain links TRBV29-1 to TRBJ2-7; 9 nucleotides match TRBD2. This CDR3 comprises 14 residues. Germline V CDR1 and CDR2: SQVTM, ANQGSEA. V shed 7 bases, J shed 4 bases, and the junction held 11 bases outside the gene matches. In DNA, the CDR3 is TGCAGCGCCCTAGCGGGGAAGCTGAGTTACGAGCAGTACTTC. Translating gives CSALAGKLSYEQYF.

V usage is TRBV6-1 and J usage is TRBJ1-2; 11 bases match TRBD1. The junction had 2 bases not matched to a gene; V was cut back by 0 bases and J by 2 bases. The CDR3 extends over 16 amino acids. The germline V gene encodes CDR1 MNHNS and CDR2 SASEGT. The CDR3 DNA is TGTGCCAGCAGTGAAGCCCGGACAGGGGGCAACTATGGCTACACCTTC. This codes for CASSEARTGGNYGYTF.

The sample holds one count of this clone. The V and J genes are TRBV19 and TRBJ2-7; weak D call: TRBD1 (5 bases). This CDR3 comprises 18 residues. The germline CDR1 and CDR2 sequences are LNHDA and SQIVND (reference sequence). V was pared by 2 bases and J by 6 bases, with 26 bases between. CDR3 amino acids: CASSIRGMATGRPGEQYF. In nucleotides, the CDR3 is TGTGCCAGTAGTATAAGGGGTATGGCCACCGGGCGACCGGGCGAGCAGTACTTC.

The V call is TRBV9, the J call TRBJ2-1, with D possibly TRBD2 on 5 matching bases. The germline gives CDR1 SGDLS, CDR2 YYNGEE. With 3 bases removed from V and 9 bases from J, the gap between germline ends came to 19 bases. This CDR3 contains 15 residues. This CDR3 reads CASSGSAGYAGEQFF. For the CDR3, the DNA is TGTGCCAGCAGCGGTAGCGCCGGGTACGCTGGTGAGCAGTTCTTC.

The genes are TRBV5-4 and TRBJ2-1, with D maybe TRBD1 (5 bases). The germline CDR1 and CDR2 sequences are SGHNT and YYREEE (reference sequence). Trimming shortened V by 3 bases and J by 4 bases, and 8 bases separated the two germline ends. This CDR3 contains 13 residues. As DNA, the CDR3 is TGTGCCAGCAGCTCCGGACAATACAATGAGCAGTTCTTC. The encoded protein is CASSSGQYNEQFF.

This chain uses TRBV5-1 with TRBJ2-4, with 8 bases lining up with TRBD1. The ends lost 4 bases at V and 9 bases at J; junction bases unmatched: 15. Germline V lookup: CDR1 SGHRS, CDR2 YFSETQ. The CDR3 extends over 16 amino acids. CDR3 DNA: TGCGCCAGCAGCCCATATCGGACAGGGCAAGCAGGCATTCAGTACTTC. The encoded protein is CASSPYRTGQAGIQYF.

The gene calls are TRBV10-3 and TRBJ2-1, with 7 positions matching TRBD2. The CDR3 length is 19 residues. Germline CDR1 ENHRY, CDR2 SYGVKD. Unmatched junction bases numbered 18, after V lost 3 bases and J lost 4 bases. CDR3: CAISDRGGPGRGLYNEQFF. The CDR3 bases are TGTGCCATCAGTGATCGGGGAGGGCCGGGGAGGGGACTTTACAATGAGCAGTTCTTC.

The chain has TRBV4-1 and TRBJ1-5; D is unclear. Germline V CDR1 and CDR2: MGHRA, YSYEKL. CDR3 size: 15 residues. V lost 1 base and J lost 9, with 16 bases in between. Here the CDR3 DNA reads TGCGCCAGCAGCCAAGGTTTAGCCTCTTCTGGGCCCCAGCATTTT. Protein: CASSQGLASSGPQHF.

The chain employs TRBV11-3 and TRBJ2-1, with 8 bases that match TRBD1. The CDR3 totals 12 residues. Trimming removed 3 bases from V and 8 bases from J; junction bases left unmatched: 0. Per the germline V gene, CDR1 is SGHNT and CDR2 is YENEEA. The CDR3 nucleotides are TGTGCCAGCAGCTTGACAGGGGATGAGCAGTTCTTC. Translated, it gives CASSLTGDEQFF. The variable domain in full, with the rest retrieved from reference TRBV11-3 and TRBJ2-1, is EAGVVQSPRYKIIEKKQPVAFWCNPISGHNTLYWYLQNLGQGPELLIRYENEEAVDDSQLPKDRFSAERLKGVDSTLKIQPAELGDSAVYLCASSLTGDEQFFGPGTRLTVL.

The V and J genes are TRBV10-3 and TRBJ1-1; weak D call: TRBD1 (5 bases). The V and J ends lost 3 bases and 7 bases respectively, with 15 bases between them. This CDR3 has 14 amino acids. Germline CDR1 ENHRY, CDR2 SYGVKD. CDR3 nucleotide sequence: TGTGCCATCAGTGATTTAATTCTCGGGGGTGAAGCTTTCTTT. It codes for CAISDLILGGEAFF.

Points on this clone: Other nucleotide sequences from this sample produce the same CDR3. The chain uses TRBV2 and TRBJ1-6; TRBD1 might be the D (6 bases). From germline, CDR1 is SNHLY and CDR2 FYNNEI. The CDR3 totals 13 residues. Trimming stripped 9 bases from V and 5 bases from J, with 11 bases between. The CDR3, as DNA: TGTGCCAGTAACAGGGAAAATAATTCACCCCTCCACTTT. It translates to CASNRENNSPLHF.

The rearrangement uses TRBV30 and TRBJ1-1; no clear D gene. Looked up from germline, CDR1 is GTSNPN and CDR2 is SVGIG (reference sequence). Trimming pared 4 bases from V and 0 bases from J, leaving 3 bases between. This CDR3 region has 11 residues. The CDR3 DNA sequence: TGTGCCTGGACAGTGAACACTGAAGCTTTCTTT. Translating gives CAWTVNTEAFF. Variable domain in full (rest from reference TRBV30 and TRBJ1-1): SQTIHQWPATLVQPVGSPLSLECTVEGTSNPNLYWYRQAAGRGLQLLFYSVGIGQISSEVPQNLSASRPQDRQFILSSKKLLLSDSGFYLCAWTVNTEAFFGQGTRLTVV.

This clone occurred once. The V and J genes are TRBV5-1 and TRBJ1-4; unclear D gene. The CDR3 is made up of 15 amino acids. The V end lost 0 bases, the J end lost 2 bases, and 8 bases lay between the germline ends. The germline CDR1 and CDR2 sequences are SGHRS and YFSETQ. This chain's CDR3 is CASSLGTQTNEKLFF. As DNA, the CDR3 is TGCGCCAGCAGCTTGGGTACACAGACTAATGAAAAACTGTTTTTT.

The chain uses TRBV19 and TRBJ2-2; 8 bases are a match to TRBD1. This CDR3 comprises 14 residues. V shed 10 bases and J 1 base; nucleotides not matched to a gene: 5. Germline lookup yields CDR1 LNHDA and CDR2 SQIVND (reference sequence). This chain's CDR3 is CATADRGNTGELFF. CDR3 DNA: TGTGCCACCGCAGACAGGGGGAACACCGGGGAGCTGTTTTTT.

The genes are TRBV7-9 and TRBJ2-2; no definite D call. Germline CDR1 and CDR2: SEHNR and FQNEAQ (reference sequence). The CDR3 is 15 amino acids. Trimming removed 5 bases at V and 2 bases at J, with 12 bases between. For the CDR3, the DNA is TGTGCCAGCAGCCACCGGCGACTCAACACCGGGGAGCTGTTTTTT. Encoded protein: CASSHRRLNTGELFF.

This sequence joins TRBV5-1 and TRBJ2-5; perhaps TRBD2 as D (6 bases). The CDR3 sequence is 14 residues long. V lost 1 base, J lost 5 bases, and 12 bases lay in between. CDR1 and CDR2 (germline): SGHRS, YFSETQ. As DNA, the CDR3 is TGCGCCAGCAGCTTGTATGGGGCGGGGGAGACCCAGTACTTC. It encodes CASSLYGAGETQYF.

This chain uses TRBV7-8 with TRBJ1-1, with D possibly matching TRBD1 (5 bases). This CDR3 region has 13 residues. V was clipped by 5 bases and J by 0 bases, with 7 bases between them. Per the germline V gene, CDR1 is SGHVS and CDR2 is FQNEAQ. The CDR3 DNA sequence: TGTGCCAGCAGCCGGGGGTTGAACACTGAAGCTTTCTTT. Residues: CASSRGLNTEAFF.

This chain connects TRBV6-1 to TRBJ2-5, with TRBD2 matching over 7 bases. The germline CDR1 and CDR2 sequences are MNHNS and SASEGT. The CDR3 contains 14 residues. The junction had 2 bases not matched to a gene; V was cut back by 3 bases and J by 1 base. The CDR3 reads CASSESGAQETQYF. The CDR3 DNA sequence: TGTGCCAGCAGTGAGAGCGGGGCCCAAGAGACCCAGTACTTC.

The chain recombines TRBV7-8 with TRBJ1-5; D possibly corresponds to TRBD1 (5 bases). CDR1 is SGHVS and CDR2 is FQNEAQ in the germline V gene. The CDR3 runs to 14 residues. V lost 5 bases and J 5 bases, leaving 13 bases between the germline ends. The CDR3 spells CASSLSRGDQPQHF. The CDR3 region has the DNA TGTGCCAGCAGCCTTAGCCGGGGGGATCAGCCCCAGCATTTT.